The TCR beta chain described here comes from a study of tumor-infiltrating lymphocytes in primary liver carcinoma. As for the study in general: Surgical resection was used to treat these primary liver carcinoma patients. The study reported T1-T3 N0M0 tumors spanning 4.2 to 10 cm. Sample yields of productive TCRbeta reads, ranging from roughly 3.5 to 7.13 million, were similar across tissue types. Overall study results and limits: Tumor samples exhibited a significantly greater top-250-clone fraction than blood samples (p = 0.039).

As regards this clonotype: Its antigen is unidentified. With a much larger clone just one base away, this may be a read error.

CDR3 size: 14 residues. Germline V CDR1 and CDR2: MNHEY, SVGAGI. They got blood RNA out of unsorted whole blood and also pulled out germline DNA. Using a constant-region primer together with ProtoScript II reverse transcriptase, TCR beta cDNA was made from about 500 ng of total RNA. Each TCR beta library was derived from three nested multiplex PCR rounds that employed slightly modified ARM-PCR. For approximately 9 cycles apiece, the opening two PCR rounds ran with TRBV1-TRBV30 forward primers and a C-beta reverse primer. TCRdb re-called the multiplex PCR reads through MiXCR, storing one row per CDR3 protein. The sample holds nearly 200,000 distinct CDR3 sequences, 65% seen once.

The chain couples TRBV6-5 to TRBJ1-1, with D tentatively TRBD1 (6 bases). The TCR was taken from a woman aged 60 to 75 with primary liver carcinoma and hepatitis B virus infection. Sequencing was performed on peripheral blood. The CDR3 coding sequence is TGTGCCAGCAGTTATGACAGGAGGCCCACTGGAGCTTTCTTT. It codes for CASSYDRRPTGAFF.